This T cell receptor (beta chain) was sequenced in a study of T cell changes during pregnancy in multiple sclerosis. The germline gives CDR1 SGHTA, CDR2 FQGNSA. Trimming cost V 5 bases and J 2 bases; bases outside gene matches: 6. This CDR3 region has 14 residues. Profiled with immunoSEQ multiplex PCR; TCRdb holds only in-frame clones, not every one. The table has under 45,000 clones, approximately 91% seen once. This clonotype was sampled from a female donor in good health, enrolled as a control in a pregnancy study. The material sequenced was peripheral blood, taken in the second trimester of pregnancy. The J gene is TRBJ2-7, the V gene TRBV7-2, with 7 nucleotides matching TRBD2. CDR3 sequence reads: CASSPDGGAYEQYF. The CDR3 DNA reads as TGTGCCAGCAGCCCGGATGGGGGGGCCTACGAGCAGTACTTC. Together with reference TRBV7-2 and TRBJ2-7, the CDR3 gives the full variable domain: GAGVSQSPSNKVTEKGKDVELRCDPISGHTALYWYRQSLGQGLEFLIYFQGNSAPDKSGLPSDRFSAERTGGSVSTLTIQRTQQEDSAVYLCASSPDGGAYEQYFGPGTRLTVT.